This is a list of T cell receptor beta chains from one sample in a study of tumor-infiltrating lymphocytes in localized non-small cell lung cancer. Measured with immunoSEQ multiplex PCR; TCRdb has only the in-frame clones, and not every one. The repertoire holds approximately 15,000 clones, with 70% to 90% as singletons. The sample taken for sequencing was uninvolved lung tissue not adjacent to the tumor. Receptors originate from a human donor with non-small cell lung cancer. Each CDR3 is given with its conserved first and last residue. The D gene is left open where the match is weak. The size field is filled for only some rows; it gives once, few, many or a size class.

D	size	V	J	CDR3	DNA
TRBD2	NA	TRBV9	TRBJ2-1	CASSVETSGRGGNEQFF	TGTGCCAGCAGCGTAGAAACTAGCGGGAGGGGAGGGAATGAGCAGTTCTTC
NA	NA	TRBV7-9	TRBJ1-1	CASSFLLAPLGTEAFF	TGTGCCAGCAGCTTTTTACTAGCGCCGTTGGGAACTGAAGCTTTCTTT
NA	NA	TRBV10-3	TRBJ1-5	CAISREGNQPQHF	TGTGCCATCAGCAGGGAGGGTAATCAGCCCCAGCATTTT
TRBD1	NA	TRBV7-2	TRBJ1-5	CASSLRQGGNQPQHF	TGTGCCAGCAGCTTAAGACAGGGAGGTAATCAGCCCCAGCATTTT
NA	NA	TRBV4-1	TRBJ2-7	CASSQVLGRKGHYEQYF	TGCGCCAGCAGCCAGGTGCTAGGGCGAAAGGGGCACTACGAGCAGTACTTC
NA	NA	TRBV5-1	TRBJ1-2	CASSLLVEGGGYTF	TGCGCCAGCAGCCTGCTCGTTGAGGGCGGAGGCTACACCTTC
NA	once	TRBV13	TRBJ2-1	CASSTQYNEQFF	TGTGCCAGCAGCACCCAGTACAATGAGCAGTTCTTC
NA	NA	TRBV5-1	TRBJ2-1	CASSFRDHYNEQFF	TGCGCCAGCAGCTTCAGGGACCACTACAATGAGCAGTTCTTC
NA	NA	TRBV5-1	TRBJ2-7	CASSSPGGGNVPYEQYF	TGCGCCAGCAGCTCCCCGGGAGGGGGCAACGTTCCCTACGAGCAGTACTTC
TRBD2	NA	TRBV29-1	TRBJ2-1	CSATLAGAYNEQFF	TGCAGCGCGACACTAGCGGGTGCCTACAATGAGCAGTTCTTC
NA	NA	TRBV11-2	TRBJ2-7	CASSRRTESYEQYF	TGTGCCAGCAGCCGTAGGACAGAGTCCTACGAGCAGTACTTC
TRBD2	NA	TRBV9	TRBJ2-3	CASSANSDSGRGVTDTQYF	TGTGCCAGCAGCGCTAACAGCGATAGCGGGAGAGGGGTCACAGATACGCAGTATTTT
TRBD2	NA	TRBV10-3	TRBJ2-1	CAIRATSGGGNEQFF	TGTGCCATCAGGGCCACTAGCGGAGGGGGGAATGAGCAGTTCTTC
NA	NA	TRBV5-5	TRBJ2-5	CASSLEGLPRETQYF	TGTGCCAGCAGCTTGGAAGGACTACCCAGGGAGACCCAGTACTTC